Presented here are 4 T cell receptor beta chains from one specimen sequenced in a study of blood T cell repertoires in COVID-19. TCRdb's table, derived via immunoSEQ multiplex PCR, lists solely in-frame clones and lacks some. The sample includes over 200,000 clones, around 85% of them seen just once. The sample was PBMCs or T cells enriched from blood (not recorded which). The receptor source for this set is a middle-aged man who had recovered from COVID-19.

This clone occurred a few times. V and J are TRBV27 and TRBJ1-1; D gene unclear. The V gene lost 8 bases and the J gene lost 5 bases, with 12 bases spanning the gap. This CDR3 is 12 amino acids long. Germline V gene sequence: CDR1 MNHEY, CDR2 SMNVEV (reference sequence). The DNA for the CDR3 is TGTGCCAGCCGGTCGGTCGGGACTGAAGCTTTCTTT. It specifies CASRSVGTEAFF.

The V and J genes are TRBV24-1 and TRBJ2-1; 9 bases match TRBD2. CDR1 is KGHDR, CDR2 SFDVKD, per germline. J gave up 3 bases and V 3 bases, and 5 bases lay outside the gene matches. The CDR3 has 16 amino acids. In DNA, the CDR3 is TGTGCCACCAGTGATGGGACTAGCCCGCACTACAATGAGCAGTTCTTC. Translating it yields CATSDGTSPHYNEQFF.

The gene calls are TRBV5-4 and TRBJ1-2, with D uncertain. V was shortened by 0 bases and J by 5 bases, with 11 bases between the two germline ends. CDR1 and CDR2 from the germline V gene are SGHNT and YYREEE (reference sequence). The CDR3 length is 14 residues. Written as DNA, the CDR3 is TGTGCCAGCAGCTTGGTCGACGGGGATTATGGCTACACCTTC. It encodes CASSLVDGDYGYTF.

This chain connects TRBV6-2 or TRBV6-3 to TRBJ1-2; no clear D. From germline, CDR1 is MNHEY and CDR2 SVGEGT. CDR3 length: 12 residues. V gave up 5 bases and J gave up 3 bases, with 7 bases separating them. CDR3 bases: TGTGCCAGCAGTCCAGGATACTATGGCTACACCTTC. Its translation: CASSPGYYGYTF.